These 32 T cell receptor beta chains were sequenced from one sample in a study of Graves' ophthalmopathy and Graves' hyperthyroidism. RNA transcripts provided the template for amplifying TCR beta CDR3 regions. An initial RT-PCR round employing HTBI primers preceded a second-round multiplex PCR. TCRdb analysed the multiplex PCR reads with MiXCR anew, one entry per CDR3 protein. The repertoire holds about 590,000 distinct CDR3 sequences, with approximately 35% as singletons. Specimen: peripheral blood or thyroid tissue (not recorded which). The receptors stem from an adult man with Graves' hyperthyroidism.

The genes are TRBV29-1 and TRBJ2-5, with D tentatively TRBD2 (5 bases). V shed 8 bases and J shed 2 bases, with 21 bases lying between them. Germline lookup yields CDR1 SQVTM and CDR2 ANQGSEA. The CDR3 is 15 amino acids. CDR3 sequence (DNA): TGCAGCCAAGTTCTAGTCAGCCGGGGACAAGAGACCCAGTACTTC. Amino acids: CSQVLVSRGQETQYF.

In DNA, the CDR3 is TGTGCCATCGGTGCGGGACAGGGCCGTGGCTACACCTTC. The encoded protein is CAIGAGQGRGYTF. V gene TRBV10-3 combines with J gene TRBJ1-2, with 9 bases fitting TRBD1. The germline V gene encodes CDR1 ENHRY and CDR2 SYGVKD. The ends lost 8 bases at V and 7 bases at J; junction bases unmatched: 8. CDR3 length equals 13 residues.

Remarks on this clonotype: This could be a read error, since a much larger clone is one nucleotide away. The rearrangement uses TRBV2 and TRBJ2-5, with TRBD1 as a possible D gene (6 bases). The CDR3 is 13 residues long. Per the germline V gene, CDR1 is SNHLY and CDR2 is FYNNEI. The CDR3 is CASNLGQRETQHF. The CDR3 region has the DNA TGTGCCAGCAACCTAGGACAGAGAGAGACCCAGCACTTC.

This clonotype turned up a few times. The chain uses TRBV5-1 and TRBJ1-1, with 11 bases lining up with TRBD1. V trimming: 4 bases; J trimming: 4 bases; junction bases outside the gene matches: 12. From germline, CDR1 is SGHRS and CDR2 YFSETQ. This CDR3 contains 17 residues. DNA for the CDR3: TGCGCCAGCAGCGAGGACAGGGGGCGCAGTCGCCGCACTGAAGCTTTCTTT. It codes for CASSEDRGRSRRTEAFF.

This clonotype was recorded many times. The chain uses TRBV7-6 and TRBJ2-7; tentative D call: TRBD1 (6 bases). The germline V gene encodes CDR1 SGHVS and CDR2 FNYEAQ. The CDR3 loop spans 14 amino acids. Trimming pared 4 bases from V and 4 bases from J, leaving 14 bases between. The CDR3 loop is CASSSTKTGYEQYF. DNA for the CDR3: TGTGCCAGCAGCTCGACCAAAACAGGGTACGAGCAGTACTTC. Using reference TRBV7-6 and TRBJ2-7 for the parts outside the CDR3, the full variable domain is GAGVSQSPRYKVTKRGQDVALRCDPISGHVSLYWYRQALGQGPEFLTYFNYEAQQDKSGLPNDRFSAERPEGSISTLTIQRTEQRDSAMYRCASSSTKTGYEQYFGPGTRLTVT.

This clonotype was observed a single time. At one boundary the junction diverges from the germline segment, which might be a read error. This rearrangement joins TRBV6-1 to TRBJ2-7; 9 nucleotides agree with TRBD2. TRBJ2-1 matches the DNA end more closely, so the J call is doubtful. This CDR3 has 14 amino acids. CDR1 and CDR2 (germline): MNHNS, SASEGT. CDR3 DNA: TGTACCAGCACTCATCTAGCGGGGCACAATGAGCAGTTCTTC. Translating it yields CTSTHLAGHNEQFF.

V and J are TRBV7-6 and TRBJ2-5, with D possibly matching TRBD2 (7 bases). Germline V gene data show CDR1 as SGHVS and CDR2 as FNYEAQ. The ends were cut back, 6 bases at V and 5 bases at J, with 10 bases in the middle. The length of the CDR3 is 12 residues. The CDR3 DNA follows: TGTGCCAGCAGACGGGGGGCGGAGACCCAGTACTTC. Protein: CASRRGAETQYF.

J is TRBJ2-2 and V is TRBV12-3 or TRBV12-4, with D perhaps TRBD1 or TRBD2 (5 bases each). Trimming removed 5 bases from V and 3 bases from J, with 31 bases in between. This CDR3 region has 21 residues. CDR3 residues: CASSLFRGFSQGARHTGELFF. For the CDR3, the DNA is TGTGCCAGCAGTCTTTTTAGAGGGTTTTCGCAGGGAGCTCGTCACACCGGGGAGCTGTTTTTT.

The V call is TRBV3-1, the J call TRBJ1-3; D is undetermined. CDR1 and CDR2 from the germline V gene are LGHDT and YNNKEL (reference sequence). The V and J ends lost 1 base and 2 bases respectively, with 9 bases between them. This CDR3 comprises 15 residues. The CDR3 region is CASSQAHGPGNTIYF. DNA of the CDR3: TGTGCCAGCAGCCAAGCCCACGGACCTGGAAACACCATATATTTT.

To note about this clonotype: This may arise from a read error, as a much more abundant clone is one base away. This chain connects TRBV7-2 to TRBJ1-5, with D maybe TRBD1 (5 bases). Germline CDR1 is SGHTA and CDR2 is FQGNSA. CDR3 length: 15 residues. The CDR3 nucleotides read TGTGCCAGCAGCCCGGGAGTGGGGGTCGGGCAGCCCCCGCATTTT. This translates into CASSPGVGVGQPPHF. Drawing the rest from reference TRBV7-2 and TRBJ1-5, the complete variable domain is GAGVSQSPSNKVTEKGKDVELRCDPISGHTALYWYRQSLGQGLEFLIYFQGNSAPDKSGLPSDRFSAERTGGSVSTLTIQRTQQEDSAVYLCASSPGVGVGQPPHFGDGTRLSIL.

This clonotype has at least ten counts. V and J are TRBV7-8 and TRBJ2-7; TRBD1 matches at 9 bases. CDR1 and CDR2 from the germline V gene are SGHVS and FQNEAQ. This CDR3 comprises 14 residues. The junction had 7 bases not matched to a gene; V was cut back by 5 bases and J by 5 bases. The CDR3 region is CASSRDRDDNEQYF. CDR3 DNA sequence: TGTGCCAGCAGCCGGGACAGGGATGACAACGAGCAGTACTTC.

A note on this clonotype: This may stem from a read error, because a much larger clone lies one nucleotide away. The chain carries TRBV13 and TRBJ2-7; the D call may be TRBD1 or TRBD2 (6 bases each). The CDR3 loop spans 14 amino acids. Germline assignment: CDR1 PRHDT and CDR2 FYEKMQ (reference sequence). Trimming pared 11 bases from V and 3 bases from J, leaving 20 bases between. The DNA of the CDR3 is TGTGCCTGCTGCCTAGGGGGGAGTAACTACGAGCAGTACTTC. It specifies CACCLGGSNYEQYF.

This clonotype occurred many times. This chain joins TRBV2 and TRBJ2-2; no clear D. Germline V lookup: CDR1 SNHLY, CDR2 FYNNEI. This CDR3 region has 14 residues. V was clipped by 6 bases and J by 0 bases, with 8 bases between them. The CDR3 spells CASRSTANTGELFF. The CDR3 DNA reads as TGTGCCAGCAGGTCAACCGCGAACACCGGGGAGCTGTTTTTT.

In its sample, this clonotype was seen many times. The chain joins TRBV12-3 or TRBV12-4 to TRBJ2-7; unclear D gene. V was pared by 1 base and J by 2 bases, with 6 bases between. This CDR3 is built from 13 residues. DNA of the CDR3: TGTGCCAGCAGTTTAGACATTCCCTACGAGCAGTACTTC. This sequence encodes CASSLDIPYEQYF.

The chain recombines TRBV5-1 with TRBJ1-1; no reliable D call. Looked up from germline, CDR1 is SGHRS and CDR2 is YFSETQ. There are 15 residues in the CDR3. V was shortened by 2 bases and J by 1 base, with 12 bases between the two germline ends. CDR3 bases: TGCGCCAGCAGCTTCCCGGGGAGTTGGAACACTGAAGCTTTCTTT. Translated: CASSFPGSWNTEAFF.

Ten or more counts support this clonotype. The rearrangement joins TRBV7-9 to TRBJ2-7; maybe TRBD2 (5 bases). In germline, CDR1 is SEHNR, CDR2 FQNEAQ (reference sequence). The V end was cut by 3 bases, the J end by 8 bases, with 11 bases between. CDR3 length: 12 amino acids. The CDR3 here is CASSFRGPKQYF. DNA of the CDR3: TGTGCCAGCAGCTTCCGAGGGCCGAAGCAGTACTTC.

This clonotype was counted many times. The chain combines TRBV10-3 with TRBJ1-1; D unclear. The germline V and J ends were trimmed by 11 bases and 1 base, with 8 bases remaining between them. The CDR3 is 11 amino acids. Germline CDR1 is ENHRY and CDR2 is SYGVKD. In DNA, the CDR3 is TGTGCCGTTAGAGAGAACACTGAAGCTTTCTTT. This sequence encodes CAVRENTEAFF.

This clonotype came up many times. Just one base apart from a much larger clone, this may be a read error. The CDR3 spells CASSFVAGELFF. The DNA for the CDR3 is TGTGCCAGCAGTTTCGTCGCCGGGGAGCTGTTTTTT. The chain has TRBV12-3 or TRBV12-4 and TRBJ2-2; D gene ambiguous. This CDR3 comprises 12 residues. The germline V and J ends were trimmed by 3 bases and 6 bases, with 5 bases remaining between them.

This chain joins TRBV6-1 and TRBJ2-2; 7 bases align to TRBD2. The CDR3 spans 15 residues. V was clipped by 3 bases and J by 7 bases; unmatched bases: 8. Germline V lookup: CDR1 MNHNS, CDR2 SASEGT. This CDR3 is CASSETSPTFGELFF. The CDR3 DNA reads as TGTGCCAGCAGTGAGACTAGCCCGACCTTCGGGGAGCTGTTTTTT.

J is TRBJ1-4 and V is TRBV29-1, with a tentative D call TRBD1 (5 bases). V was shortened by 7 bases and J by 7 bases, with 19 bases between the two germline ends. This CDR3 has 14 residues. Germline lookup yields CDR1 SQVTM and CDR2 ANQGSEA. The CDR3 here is CSAEALAGGEKLFF. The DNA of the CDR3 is TGCAGCGCCGAGGCACTAGCGGGGGGTGAAAAACTGTTTTTT. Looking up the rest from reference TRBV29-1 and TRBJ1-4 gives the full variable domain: SAVISQKPSRDICQRGTSLTIQCQVDSQVTMMFWYRQQPGQSLTLIATANQGSEATYESGFVIDKFPISRPNLTFSTLTVSNMSPEDSSIYLCSAEALAGGEKLFFGSGTQLSVL.

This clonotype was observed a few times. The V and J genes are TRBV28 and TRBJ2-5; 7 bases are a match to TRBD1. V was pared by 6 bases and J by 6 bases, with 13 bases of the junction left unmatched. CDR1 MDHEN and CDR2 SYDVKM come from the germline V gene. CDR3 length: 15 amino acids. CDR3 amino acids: CASSPQTGTVKTQYF. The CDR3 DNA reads TGTGCCAGCAGCCCTCAGACAGGGACGGTGAAGACCCAGTACTTC.

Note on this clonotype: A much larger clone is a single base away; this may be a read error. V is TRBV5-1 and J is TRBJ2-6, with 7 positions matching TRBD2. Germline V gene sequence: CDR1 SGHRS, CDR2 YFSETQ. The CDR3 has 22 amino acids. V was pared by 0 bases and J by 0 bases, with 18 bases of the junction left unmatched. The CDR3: CASSLAGRGVYALVSGANVLTF. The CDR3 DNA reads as TGCGCCAGCAGCTTGGCCGGACGGGGGGTTTATGCTCTCGTCTCTGGGGCCAACGTCCTGACTTTC.

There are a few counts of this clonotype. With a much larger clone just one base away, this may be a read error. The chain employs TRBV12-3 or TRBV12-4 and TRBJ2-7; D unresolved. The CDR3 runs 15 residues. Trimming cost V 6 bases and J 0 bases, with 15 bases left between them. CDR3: CASSLGAASSYEQYF. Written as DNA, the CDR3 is TGTGCCAGCAGCCTCGGAGCAGCGTCCTCCTACGAGCAGTACTTC.

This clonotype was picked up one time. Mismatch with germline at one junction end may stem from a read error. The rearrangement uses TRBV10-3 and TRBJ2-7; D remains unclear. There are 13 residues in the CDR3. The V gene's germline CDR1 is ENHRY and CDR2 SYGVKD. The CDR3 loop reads CASSALQDYEQYF. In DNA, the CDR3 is TGTGCCAGCAGTGCTCTCCAGGACTACGAGCAGTACTTC.

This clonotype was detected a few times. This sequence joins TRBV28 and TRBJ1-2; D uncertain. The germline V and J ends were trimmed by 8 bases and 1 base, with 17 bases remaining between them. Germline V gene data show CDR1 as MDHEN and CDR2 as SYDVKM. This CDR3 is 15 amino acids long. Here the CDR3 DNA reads TGTGCCAGCGGTTCTTTGGGTAGCAATAACTATGGCTACACCTTC. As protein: CASGSLGSNNYGYTF.

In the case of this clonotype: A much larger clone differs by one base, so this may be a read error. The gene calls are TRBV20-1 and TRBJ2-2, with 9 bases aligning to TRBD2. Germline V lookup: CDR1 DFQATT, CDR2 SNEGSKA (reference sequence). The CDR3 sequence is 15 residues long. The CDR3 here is CSARDAGGNTEELFF. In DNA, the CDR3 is TGCAGTGCTAGAGATGCGGGGGGGAACACCGAGGAGCTGTTTTTT.

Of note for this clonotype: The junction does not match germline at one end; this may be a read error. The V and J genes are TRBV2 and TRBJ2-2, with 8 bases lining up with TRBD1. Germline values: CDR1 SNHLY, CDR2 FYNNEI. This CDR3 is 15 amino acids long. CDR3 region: CASSEDRGSTGELSW. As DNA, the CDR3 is TGTGCCAGCAGTGAAGACAGGGGGAGCACCGGGGAGCTGTCTTGG.

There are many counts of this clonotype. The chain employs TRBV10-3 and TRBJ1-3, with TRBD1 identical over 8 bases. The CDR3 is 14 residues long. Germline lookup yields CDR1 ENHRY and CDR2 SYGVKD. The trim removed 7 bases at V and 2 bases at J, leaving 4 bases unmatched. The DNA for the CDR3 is TGTGCCATCAAGCTGACAGGGGCTGGAAACACCATATATTTT. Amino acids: CAIKLTGAGNTIYF.

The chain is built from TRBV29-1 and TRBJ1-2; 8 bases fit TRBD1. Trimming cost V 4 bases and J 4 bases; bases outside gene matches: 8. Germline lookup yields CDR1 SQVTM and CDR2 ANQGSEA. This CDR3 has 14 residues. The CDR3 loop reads CSVVWTGRPYGYTF. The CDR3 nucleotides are TGCAGCGTTGTGTGGACAGGGAGGCCCTATGGCTACACCTTC. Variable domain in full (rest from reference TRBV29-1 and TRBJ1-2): SAVISQKPSRDICQRGTSLTIQCQVDSQVTMMFWYRQQPGQSLTLIATANQGSEATYESGFVIDKFPISRPNLTFSTLTVSNMSPEDSSIYLCSVVWTGRPYGYTFGSGTRLTVV.

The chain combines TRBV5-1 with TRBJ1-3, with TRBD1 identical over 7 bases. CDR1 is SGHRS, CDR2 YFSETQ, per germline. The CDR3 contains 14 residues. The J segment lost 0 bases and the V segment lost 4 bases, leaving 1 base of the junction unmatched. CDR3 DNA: TGCGCCAGCAGCGGGACAGACTCTGGAAACACCATATATTTT. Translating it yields CASSGTDSGNTIYF.

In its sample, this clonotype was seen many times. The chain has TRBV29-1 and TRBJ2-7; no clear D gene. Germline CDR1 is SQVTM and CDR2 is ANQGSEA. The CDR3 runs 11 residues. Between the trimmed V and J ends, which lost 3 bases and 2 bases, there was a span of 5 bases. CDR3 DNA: TGCAGCGTTGAGGGTCCCTACGAGCAGTACTTC. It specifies CSVEGPYEQYF.

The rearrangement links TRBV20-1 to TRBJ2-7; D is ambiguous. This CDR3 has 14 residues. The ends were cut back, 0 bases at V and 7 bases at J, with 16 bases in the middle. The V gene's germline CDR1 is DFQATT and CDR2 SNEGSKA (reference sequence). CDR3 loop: CSARDLQVHNEQYF. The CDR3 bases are TGCAGTGCTAGAGATCTTCAGGTCCACAATGAGCAGTACTTC.